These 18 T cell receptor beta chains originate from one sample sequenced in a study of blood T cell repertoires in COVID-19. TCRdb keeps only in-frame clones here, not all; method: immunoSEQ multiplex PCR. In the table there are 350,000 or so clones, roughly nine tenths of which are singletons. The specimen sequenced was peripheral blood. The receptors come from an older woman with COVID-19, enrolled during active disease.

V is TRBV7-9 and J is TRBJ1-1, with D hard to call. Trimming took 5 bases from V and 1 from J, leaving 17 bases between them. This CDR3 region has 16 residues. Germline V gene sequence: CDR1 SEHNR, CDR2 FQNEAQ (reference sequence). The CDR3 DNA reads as TGTGCCAGCAGCACTTCCCCCGGGGTAGGGAACACTGAAGCTTTCTTT. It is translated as CASSTSPGVGNTEAFF.

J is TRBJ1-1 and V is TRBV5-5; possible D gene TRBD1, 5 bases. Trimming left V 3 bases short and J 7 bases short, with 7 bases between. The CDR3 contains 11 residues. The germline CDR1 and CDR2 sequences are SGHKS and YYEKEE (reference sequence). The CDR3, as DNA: TGTGCCAGCAGCTCCACAGGTGAAGCTTTCTTT. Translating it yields CASSSTGEAFF. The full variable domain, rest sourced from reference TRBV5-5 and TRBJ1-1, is DAGVTQSPTHLIKTRGQQVTLRCSPISGHKSVSWYQQVLGQGPQFIFQYYEKEERGRGNFPDRFSARQFPNYSSELNVNALLLGDSALYLCASSSTGEAFFGQGTRLTVV.

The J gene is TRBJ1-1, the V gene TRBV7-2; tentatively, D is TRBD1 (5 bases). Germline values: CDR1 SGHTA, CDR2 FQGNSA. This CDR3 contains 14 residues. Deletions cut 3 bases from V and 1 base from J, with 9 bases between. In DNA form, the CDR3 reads TGTGCCAGCAGCTTCCAAACAGGGAACACTGAAGCTTTCTTT. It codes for CASSFQTGNTEAFF.

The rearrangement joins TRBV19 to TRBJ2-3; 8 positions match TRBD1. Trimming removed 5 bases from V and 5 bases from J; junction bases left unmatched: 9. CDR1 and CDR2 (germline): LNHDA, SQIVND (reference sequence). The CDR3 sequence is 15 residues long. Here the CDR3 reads CASSPQTGVVDTQYF. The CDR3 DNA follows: TGTGCCAGTAGTCCCCAGACAGGGGTGGTAGATACGCAGTATTTT.

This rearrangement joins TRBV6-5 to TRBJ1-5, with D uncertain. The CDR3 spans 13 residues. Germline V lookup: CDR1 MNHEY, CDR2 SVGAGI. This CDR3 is CAVVGGWNQPQHF. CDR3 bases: TGTGCAGTGGTGGGAGGATGGAATCAGCCCCAGCATTTT.

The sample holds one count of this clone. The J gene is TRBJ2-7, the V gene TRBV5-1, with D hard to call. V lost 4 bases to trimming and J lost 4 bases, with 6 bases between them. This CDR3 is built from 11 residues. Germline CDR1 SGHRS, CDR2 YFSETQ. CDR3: CASSEQYEQYF. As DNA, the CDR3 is TGCGCCAGCAGCGAACAGTACGAGCAGTACTTC.

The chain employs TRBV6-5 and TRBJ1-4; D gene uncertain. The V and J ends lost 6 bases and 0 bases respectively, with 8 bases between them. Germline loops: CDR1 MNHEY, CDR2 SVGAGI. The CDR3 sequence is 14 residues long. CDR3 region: CASRSETTNEKLFF. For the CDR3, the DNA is TGTGCCAGCAGATCCGAGACAACTAATGAAAAACTGTTTTTT.

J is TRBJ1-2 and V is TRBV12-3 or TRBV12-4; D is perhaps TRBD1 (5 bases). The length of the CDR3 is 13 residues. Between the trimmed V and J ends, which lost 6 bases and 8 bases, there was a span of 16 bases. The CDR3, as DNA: TGTGCCAGCAGCGACAGCAGCCTACGAGGCTACACCTTC. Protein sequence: CASSDSSLRGYTF.

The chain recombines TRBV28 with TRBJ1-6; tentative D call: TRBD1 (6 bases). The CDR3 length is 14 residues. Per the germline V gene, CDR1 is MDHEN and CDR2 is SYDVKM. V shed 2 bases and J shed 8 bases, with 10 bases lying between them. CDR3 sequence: CASSLNRDYSPLHF. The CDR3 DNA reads TGTGCCAGCAGTTTAAACAGGGATTATTCACCCCTCCACTTT.

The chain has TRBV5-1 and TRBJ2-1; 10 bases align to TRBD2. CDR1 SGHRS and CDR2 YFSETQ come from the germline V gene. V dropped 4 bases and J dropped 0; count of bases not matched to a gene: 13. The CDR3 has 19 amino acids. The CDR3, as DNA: TGCGCCAGCAGCCGGACGGTGGTAGCGGGGGGCTTCTCCTACAATGAGCAGTTCTTC. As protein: CASSRTVVAGGFSYNEQFF.

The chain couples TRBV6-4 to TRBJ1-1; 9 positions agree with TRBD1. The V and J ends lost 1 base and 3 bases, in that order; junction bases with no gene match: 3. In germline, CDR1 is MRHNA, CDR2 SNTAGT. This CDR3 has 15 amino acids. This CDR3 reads CASSDWRDRDTEAFF. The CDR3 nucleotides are TGTGCCAGCAGTGACTGGCGGGACAGGGACACTGAAGCTTTCTTT.

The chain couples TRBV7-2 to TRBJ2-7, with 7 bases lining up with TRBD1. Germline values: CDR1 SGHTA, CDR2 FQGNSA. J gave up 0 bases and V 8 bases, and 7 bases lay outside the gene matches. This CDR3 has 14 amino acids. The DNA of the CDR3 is TGTGCCAGCGGAGGACAGGCAAGCTCCTACGAGCAGTACTTC. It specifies CASGGQASSYEQYF.

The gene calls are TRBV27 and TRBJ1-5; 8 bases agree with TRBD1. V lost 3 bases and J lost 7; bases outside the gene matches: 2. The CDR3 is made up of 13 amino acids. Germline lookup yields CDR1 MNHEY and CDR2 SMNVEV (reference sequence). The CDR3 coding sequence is TGTGCCAGCAGTTTCTCAGGGGGCCAGCCCCAGCATTTT. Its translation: CASSFSGGQPQHF.

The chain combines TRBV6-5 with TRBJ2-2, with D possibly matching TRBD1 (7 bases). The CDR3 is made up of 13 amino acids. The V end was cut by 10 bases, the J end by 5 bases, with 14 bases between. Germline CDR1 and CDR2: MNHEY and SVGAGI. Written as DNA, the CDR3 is TGTGCCAACAGGGGTGGGGGGACCGGGGAGCTGTTTTTT. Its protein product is CANRGGGTGELFF.

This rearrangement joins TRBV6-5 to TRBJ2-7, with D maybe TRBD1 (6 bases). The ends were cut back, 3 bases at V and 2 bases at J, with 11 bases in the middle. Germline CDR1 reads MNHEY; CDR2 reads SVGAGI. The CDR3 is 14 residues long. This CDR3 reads CASSYGQGPYEQYF. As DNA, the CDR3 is TGTGCCAGCAGTTATGGGCAGGGGCCCTACGAGCAGTACTTC.

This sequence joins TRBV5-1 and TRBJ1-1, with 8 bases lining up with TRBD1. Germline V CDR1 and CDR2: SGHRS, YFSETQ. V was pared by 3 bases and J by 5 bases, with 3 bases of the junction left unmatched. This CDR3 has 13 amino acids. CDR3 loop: CASSSTGVTEAFF. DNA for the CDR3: TGCGCCAGCAGCTCGACAGGGGTAACTGAAGCTTTCTTT.

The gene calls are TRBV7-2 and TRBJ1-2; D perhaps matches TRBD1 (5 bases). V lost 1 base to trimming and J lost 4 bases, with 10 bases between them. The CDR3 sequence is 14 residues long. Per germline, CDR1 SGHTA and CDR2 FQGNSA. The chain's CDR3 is CASSLGPDIYGYTF. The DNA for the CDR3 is TGTGCCAGCAGCTTAGGGCCGGACATCTATGGCTACACCTTC. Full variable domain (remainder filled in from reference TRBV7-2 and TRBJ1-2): GAGVSQSPSNKVTEKGKDVELRCDPISGHTALYWYRQSLGQGLEFLIYFQGNSAPDKSGLPSDRFSAERTGGSVSTLTIQRTQQEDSAVYLCASSLGPDIYGYTFGSGTRLTVV.

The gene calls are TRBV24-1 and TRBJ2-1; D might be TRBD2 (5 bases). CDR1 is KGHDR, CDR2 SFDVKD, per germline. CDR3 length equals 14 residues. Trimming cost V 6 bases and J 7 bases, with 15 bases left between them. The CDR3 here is CATSTNAGNNEQFF. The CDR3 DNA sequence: TGTGCCACCAGTACGAATGCCGGGAATAATGAGCAGTTCTTC.